This is a list of T cell receptor beta chains from one sample in a study of shared clonotypes between healthy human individuals. Profiled with immunoSEQ multiplex PCR; TCRdb holds only in-frame clones, not every one. Of 1,400,000 or so clones listed, about 98.5% are singletons. The sequencing input was naive CD4+ T cells sorted from blood. The source of these receptors is a young man in good health. CDR3s include the opening cysteine and the closing phenylalanine or tryptophan.

v_call	cdr3_aa
TRBV5-1	CASSLEATLSEAFF
TRBV29-1	CSAQQGSEGNTIYF
TRBV7-9	CASTTGGVQPQHF
TRBV5-1	CASSLLAGDYEQYF
TRBV7-3	CASTPVSTSTDTQYF
TRBV5-1	CASSFKTGETEAFF
TRBV2	CASRGGTSGTYEQYF
TRBV27	CASSLWGGGTNTDTQYF
TRBV6-6	CASSKQAGLLETQYF
TRBV5-1	CASSYNRGGNTEAFF
TRBV6-1	CASSEEERPGLFWSQYF
TRBV7-2	CASRPPGPSTDTQYF
TRBV7-2	CASSRSPPSWEQYF
TRBV11-2	CASSPSWTGGNEKLFF
TRBV11-2	CASSKQGANTGELFF
TRBV5-1	CASSLGIAGDTDTQYF
TRBV11-1	CASSLASGRVNTEAFF
TRBV4-2	CASSQGGTGRDTEAFF
TRBV2	CASSTGTYEQYF
TRBV5-1	CASSPGLAGQETQYF
TRBV7-9	CASSLGDSHNEKLFF
TRBV5-1	CASSYQQGGFYNEQFF